Listed below are T cell receptor beta chains from one sample, sequenced in a study of human T cells and chemical hapten exposure. TCRdb re-derived calls from the RACE reads in MiXCR, one entry per CDR3 protein. The table includes 25,000 to 35,000 distinct CDR3 sequences, 5.8% detected once. The source was whole blood, collected in connection with sensitization to the hapten diphenylcyclopropenone (DPC). All receptors derive from a man aged 30 to 39 with alopecia areata. Some clones in this sample may be carry-over from other donors' samples. Each CDR3 is given with its conserved first and last residue. D genes are given only for firm matches. Clone size is shown for a subset of rows, as once, few, many or a class of expanded clone.

>.|many|TRBV29-1|TRBJ2-6
TGCAGCACCGCAGGGGACTCTGGGGCCAACGTCCTGACTTTC
CSTAGDSGANVLTF
>.|many|TRBV20-1|TRBJ1-1
TGCAGTGCTAGAGATAACACTGAAGCTTTCTTT
CSARDNTEAFF
>.|many|TRBV20-1|TRBJ2-5
TGCAGTGCCACCCCCAGGGAATCCCAAGAGACCCAGTACTTC
CSATPRESQETQYF
>TRBD1|many|TRBV27|TRBJ1-1
TGTGCCAGCAGTTTAAGCTCGACAGGGAAAGGCGCTGAAGCTTTCTTT
CASSLSSTGKGAEAFF
>.|many|TRBV9|TRBJ2-3
TGTGCCAGCAGCGTATCCCAGGGCACAGATACGCAGTATTTT
CASSVSQGTDTQYF
>TRBD1|many|TRBV20-1|TRBJ1-2
TGCAGTGCTAGACCAGACAGGGCCTATGGCTACACCTTC
CSARPDRAYGYTF
>.|many|TRBV29-1|TRBJ2-3
TGCAGCGTTCGGGGGACCACAGATACGCAGTATTTT
CSVRGTTDTQYF
>.|.|TRBV5-6|TRBJ2-7
TGTGCCAGCAGCTTGCCCCCCTTGGAGCAGTACTTC
CASSLPPLEQYF
>TRBD1|many|TRBV29-1|TRBJ2-5
TGCAGCGTGGACCGATGGGACAGGCGGCAAGAGACCCAGTACTTC
CSVDRWDRRQETQYF
>TRBD2|.|TRBV7-2|TRBJ2-7
TGTGCCAGCAGCCTCGGGGGTAGCGGGAGCTCGCGGGAGCAGTACTTC
CASSLGGSGSSREQYF
>.|many|TRBV12-3/TRBV12-4|TRBJ2-3
TGTGCCAGCAGTTTATCGCAGGGGAGGACAGATACGCAGTATTTT
CASSLSQGRTDTQYF